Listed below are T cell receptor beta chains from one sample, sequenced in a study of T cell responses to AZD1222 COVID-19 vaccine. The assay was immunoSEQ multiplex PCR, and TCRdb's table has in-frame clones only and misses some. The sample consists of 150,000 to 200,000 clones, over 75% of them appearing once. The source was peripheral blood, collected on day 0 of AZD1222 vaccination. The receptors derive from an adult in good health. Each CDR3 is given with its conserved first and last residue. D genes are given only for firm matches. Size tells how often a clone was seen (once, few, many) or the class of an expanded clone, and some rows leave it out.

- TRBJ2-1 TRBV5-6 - TGTGCCAGCAGCTCGGTGGATGAGCAGTTCTTC CASSSVDEQFF
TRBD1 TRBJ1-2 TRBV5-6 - TGTGCCAGCAGCGATGGGACAGCCTATGGCTACACCTTC CASSDGTAYGYTF
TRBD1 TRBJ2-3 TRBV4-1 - TGCGCCAGCAGCCAAGGGACAGGGGGCGCAGGTACAGATACGCAGTATTTT CASSQGTGGAGTDTQYF
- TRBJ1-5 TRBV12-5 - TGTGTCACCTCAACCGGGGTAAGCAATCAGCCCCAGCATTTT CVTSTGVSNQPQHF
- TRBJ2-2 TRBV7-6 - TGTGCCAGCAGCTTACAAGGGCCGAACACCGGGGAGCTGTTTTTT CASSLQGPNTGELFF
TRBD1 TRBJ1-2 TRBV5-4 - TGTGCCAGCACCGCAGGGGGCGGCTATGGCTACACCTTC CASTAGGGYGYTF
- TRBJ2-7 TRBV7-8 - TGTGCCAGCAGCTTATCAGGGGAAGGCGAGCAGTACTTC CASSLSGEGEQYF
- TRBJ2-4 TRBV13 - TGTGCCAGCAGCTCAGAAGGGGGAGGCAAAAACATTCAGTACTTC CASSSEGGGKNIQYF
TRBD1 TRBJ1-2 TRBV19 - TGTGCCAGTAGTATACGACAGGGTGGCTACACCTTC CASSIRQGGYTF
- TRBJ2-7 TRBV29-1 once TGCAGCGTTGAAGAGGGGACCAGGGGCGGCCACGAGCAGTACTTC CSVEEGTRGGHEQYF
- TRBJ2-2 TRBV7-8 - TGTGCCAGCAGCTTAACTAGCTCAACAACTTGGGCCGGGGAGCTGTTTTTT CASSLTSSTTWAGELFF
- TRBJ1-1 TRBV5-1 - TGCGCCAGCAGCCCATTACAGAACACTGAAGCTTTCTTT CASSPLQNTEAFF
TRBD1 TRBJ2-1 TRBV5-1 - TGCGCCAGCAGAGTCGACAGGGGACTCGGCAATGAGCAGTTCTTC CASRVDRGLGNEQFF
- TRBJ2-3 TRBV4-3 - TGCGCCAGCAGCCAAGAGCCCCCGATAGGGCAGGGAAAAGCAGATACGCAGTATTTT CASSQEPPIGQGKADTQYF
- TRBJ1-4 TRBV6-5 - TGTGCCAGCGGGCAGGGCATCCGTGAAAAACTGTTTTTT CASGQGIREKLFF
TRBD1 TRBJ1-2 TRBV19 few TGTGCCAGTAGTATAGGGGGGACAGGCGATAACTATGGCTACACCTTC CASSIGGTGDNYGYTF
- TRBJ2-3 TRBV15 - TGTGCCACCAGCCTACAGGGCGGCAGCACAGATACGCAGTATTTT CATSLQGGSTDTQYF
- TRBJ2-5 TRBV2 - TGTGCCAGCGATCAAAGTAGCGGACCAGAGACCCAGTACTTC CASDQSSGPETQYF
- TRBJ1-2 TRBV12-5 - TGTGCTAGTGGTTTGGATTGGCAGGCGGATGGCTACACCTTC CASGLDWQADGYTF
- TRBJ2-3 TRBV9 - TGTGCCAGCAGCGTAAATTTCGATACGCAGTATTTT CASSVNFDTQYF
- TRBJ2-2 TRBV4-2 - TGTGCCAGCAGCCAAGATGGGGGCAGCACGAACACCGGGGAGCTGTTTTTT CASSQDGGSTNTGELFF
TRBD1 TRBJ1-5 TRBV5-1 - TGCGCCAGCAAACCCAGGGGGGACTCCAATCAGCCCCAGCATTTT CASKPRGDSNQPQHF
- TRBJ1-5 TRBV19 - TGTGCCAGTAGTATAGTAGGGGGGAATCAGCCCCAGCATTTT CASSIVGGNQPQHF
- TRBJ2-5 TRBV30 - TGTGCCTGGAGTTACCCTCCCCAAGAGACCCAGTACTTC CAWSYPPQETQYF
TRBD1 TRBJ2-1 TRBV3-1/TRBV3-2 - TGTGCCAGCAGTCAGTACCCGGGACAGGGCTGGAATGAGCAGTTCTTC CASSQYPGQGWNEQFF
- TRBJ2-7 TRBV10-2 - TGCGCCAGCAGGGACGGATCCTACGAGCAGTACTTC CASRDGSYEQYF
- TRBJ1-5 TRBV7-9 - TGTGCCAGCAGCTTAGAAGCGGACGGGTTGCATTTT CASSLEADGLHF
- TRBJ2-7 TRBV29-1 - TGCAGCGCTGGAGGGACCTACGAGCAGTACTTC CSAGGTYEQYF
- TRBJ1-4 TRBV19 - TGTGCCAGTAGTATAGATCCCAGTGGAAAACTGTTTTTT CASSIDPSGKLFF
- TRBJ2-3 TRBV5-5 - TGTGCCAGCAGCCGAGGTAGGGGCACAGATACGCAGTATTTT CASSRGRGTDTQYF
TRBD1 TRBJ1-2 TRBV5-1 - TGCGCCAGCAGCTTTCGCTCGGACAGGGCGGGTGGCTACACCTTC CASSFRSDRAGGYTF
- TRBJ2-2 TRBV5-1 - TGCGCCAGCAGCTTGGATCCCCAGCGGGCCTCTATAGAGGCCGGGGAGCTGTTTTTT CASSLDPQRASIEAGELFF
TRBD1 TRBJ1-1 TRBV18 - TGTGCCAGCTCACCGAACCTCGGGACAGGGCGTCGAAGGACTGAAGCTTTCTTT CASSPNLGTGRRRTEAFF
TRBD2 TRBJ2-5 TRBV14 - TGTGCCAGCAGCCAAGCGGCTAGCGGAGCACTTCAAGAGACCCAGTACTTC CASSQAASGALQETQYF
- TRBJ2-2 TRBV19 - TGTGCCAGTAGCCTCAACACCTGGGGCGGGGAGCTGTTTTTT CASSLNTWGGELFF
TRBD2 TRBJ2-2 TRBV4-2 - TGTGCCAGCAGCCAAGAACCCCTCGGGGGGGGCACCGGGGAGCTGTTTTTT CASSQEPLGGGTGELFF
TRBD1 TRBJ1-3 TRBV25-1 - TGTGCCAGCAGTGAATGGACAGGGATAAGAAACACCATATATTTT CASSEWTGIRNTIYF
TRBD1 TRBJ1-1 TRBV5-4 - TGTGCCAGCGGGGAGGTGGACTCAGGGGGGGCTTTCTTT CASGEVDSGGAFF
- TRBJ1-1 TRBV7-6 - TGTGCCAGCAGCTTACAGTCCCAGATGAACACTGAAGCTTTCTTT CASSLQSQMNTEAFF
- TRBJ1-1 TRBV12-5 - TGTGCTAGTGGTTTGGCTTATAACACTGAAGCTTTCTTT CASGLAYNTEAFF
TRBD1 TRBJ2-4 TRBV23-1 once TGCGCCAGCAGTCAATACAGGGGGCGGGTGGCCAAAAACATTCAGTACTTC CASSQYRGRVAKNIQYF